This TCR beta chain comes out of a study of blood T cell repertoires in COVID-19. With V trimmed by 4 bases and J by 6 bases, 15 bases remained unmatched. The CDR3 is 17 amino acids. Germline assignment: CDR1 SGHTA and CDR2 FQGNSA. In Seattle, patients joined the study during active infection and were tracked longitudinally. Data came from immunoSEQ multiplex PCR; TCRdb stores just in-frame clones and leaves some out. Among 180,000 or so clones listed, about 85% were seen once. The chain links TRBV7-2 to TRBJ1-2, with 9 nucleotides matching TRBD1. This TCR derives from a person aged 70 to 85 with COVID-19, enrolled during active disease. Sequenced input: peripheral blood. The CDR3 spells CASSSGITGGRGNGYTF. The DNA for the CDR3 is TGTGCCAGCAGCTCCGGCATTACAGGGGGCCGTGGGAATGGCTACACCTTC.